This is a list of T cell receptor beta chains from one sample in a study of blood T cell repertoires in COVID-19. Clones were sequenced by immunoSEQ multiplex PCR, and TCRdb holds only the in-frame ones, with some missing. The sample has around 70,000 clones, around 86% seen once. Sequences were obtained from peripheral blood. These receptors were obtained from a woman under 30 with acute or convalescent COVID-19. CDR3s include the opening cysteine and the closing phenylalanine or tryptophan. D genes are given only for firm matches. Size is omitted from some rows. Given values are once, few, many or a class for expanded clones.

>TRBJ1-1|TRBV3-1/TRBV3-2|.|.
CASSQDPSRYTEAFF
TGTGCCAGCAGCCAAGATCCGTCGAGATACACTGAAGCTTTCTTT
>TRBJ1-1|TRBV3-1/TRBV3-2|.|.
CASSRGDTLNTEAFF
TGTGCCAGCAGCCGTGGCGACACCTTGAACACTGAAGCTTTCTTT
>TRBJ1-5|TRBV7-2|TRBD1|.
CASSQATGGNQPQHF
TGTGCCAGCAGCCAGGCTACAGGGGGCAATCAGCCCCAGCATTTT
>TRBJ2-3|TRBV7-9|TRBD2|.
CASSPRTSGVTDTQYF
TGTGCCAGCAGCCCAAGGACTAGCGGGGTCACAGATACGCAGTATTTT
>TRBJ2-3|TRBV5-1|.|.
CASSLGASGFSDTQYF
TGCGCCAGCAGCTTGGGAGCTAGTGGTTTTTCGGATACGCAGTATTTT
>TRBJ2-5|TRBV18|.|.
CASSPGARDETQYF
TGTGCCAGCTCACCAGGGGCCAGGGATGAGACCCAGTACTTC
>TRBJ1-2|TRBV12-3/TRBV12-4|.|.
CASSLGTSYGYTF
TGTGCCAGCAGTTTAGGAACCAGCTATGGCTACACCTTC
>TRBJ1-1|TRBV27|TRBD1|.
CASKPSGQRFFGALGAFF
TGTGCCAGCAAACCTTCGGGACAGAGATTCTTCGGGGCTTTGGGGGCTTTCTTT
>TRBJ2-7|TRBV4-1|TRBD1|.
CASSQVYAGTGGVEQYF
TGCGCCAGCAGCCAAGTGTACGCGGGGACAGGGGGTGTCGAGCAGTACTTC
>TRBJ2-6|TRBV5-6|.|.
CANPTRDFSGANVLTF
TGTGCCAACCCGACAAGGGACTTTTCTGGGGCCAACGTCCTGACTTTC
>TRBJ1-3|TRBV18|TRBD1|.
CASSPTTGGSGNTIYF
TGTGCCAGCTCACCAACCACAGGGGGCTCTGGAAACACCATATATTTT
>TRBJ2-7|TRBV6-2/TRBV6-3|.|.
CASSYSSPWREVTYEQYF
TGTGCCAGCAGTTACTCGAGTCCCTGGCGGGAAGTTACCTACGAGCAGTACTTC
>TRBJ2-7|TRBV18|TRBD1|.
CASSPLGGQGPHEQYF
TGTGCCAGCTCACCGCTCGGGGGACAGGGCCCCCACGAGCAGTACTTC
>TRBJ2-3|TRBV6-1|.|.
CASSEYPADTQYF
TGTGCCAGCAGTGAGTACCCGGCAGATACGCAGTATTTT
>TRBJ2-3|TRBV13|.|.
CASSFAERGTDTQYF
TGTGCCAGCAGCTTCGCCGAACGGGGCACAGATACGCAGTATTTT
>TRBJ1-3|TRBV30|.|few
CAWSLGVGPGNTIYF
TGTGCCTGGAGTTTAGGTGTTGGGCCTGGAAACACCATATATTTT
>TRBJ1-2|TRBV7-2|TRBD1|.
CASSPDRGLYYGYTF
TGTGCCAGCAGCCCCGACAGGGGGCTGTACTATGGCTACACCTTC
>TRBJ2-1|TRBV5-8|TRBD2|.
CASSKTTSGSYNEQFF
TGTGCCAGCAGCAAAACGACTAGCGGGAGCTACAATGAGCAGTTCTTC
>TRBJ2-5|TRBV21-1|.|.
CASSCGRKRTADQETQYF
TGTGCCAGCAGCTGCGGACGGAAAAGGACAGCCGATCAAGAGACCCAGTACTTC
>TRBJ1-1|TRBV19|.|once
CASSITGGTEAFF
TGTGCCAGTAGTATCACGGGGGGCACTGAAGCTTTCTTT
>TRBJ2-2|TRBV5-1|TRBD2|.
CASSLSASGEIGELFF
TGCGCCAGCAGCTTATCGGCCAGCGGGGAGATCGGGGAGCTGTTTTTT
>TRBJ1-5|TRBV10-2|TRBD1|few
CASRGQGDNQPQHF
TGCGCCAGCAGGGGACAGGGAGACAATCAGCCCCAGCATTTT
>TRBJ1-2|TRBV14|TRBD1|.
CASSPGQGRNGYTF
TGTGCCAGCAGCCCAGGACAGGGACGGAATGGCTACACCTTC
>TRBJ1-5|TRBV6-2/TRBV6-3|TRBD1|.
CASSGDRVGNQPQHF
TGTGCCAGCAGTGGAGACAGGGTGGGTAATCAGCCCCAGCATTTT
>TRBJ1-6|TRBV10-3|TRBD1|.
CAIRGTGFDSPLHF
TGTGCCATCAGGGGGACAGGGTTTGATTCACCCCTCCACTTT
>TRBJ1-1|TRBV29-1|TRBD1|.
CSVRGRQGIRTEAFF
TGCAGCGTTCGGGGGAGACAGGGAATTCGGACTGAAGCTTTCTTT
>TRBJ1-1|TRBV4-3|.|once
CASSQDLNRGAFF
TGCGCCAGCAGCCAAGATCTCAACCGGGGAGCTTTCTTT
>TRBJ2-7|TRBV27|.|.
CASSLSVAPTYEQYF
TGTGCCAGCAGTTTATCGGTAGCGCCTACCTACGAGCAGTACTTC
>TRBJ2-7|TRBV28|.|.
CASTDTYEQYF
TGTGCCAGCACGGACACCTACGAGCAGTACTTC
>TRBJ2-5|TRBV6-5|.|.
CASTVTGQETQYF
TGTGCCAGCACCGTCACAGGGCAAGAGACCCAGTACTTC
>TRBJ2-5|TRBV28|.|.
CASSNLETQYF
TGTGCCAGCAGCAACTTAGAGACCCAGTACTTC
>TRBJ2-6|TRBV19|.|.
CASRDRNNSGANVLTF
TGTGCCAGTAGAGACAGGAATAACTCTGGGGCCAACGTCCTGACTTTC
>TRBJ2-2|TRBV5-5|.|few
CASSLEIRANTGELFF
TGTGCCAGCAGCTTGGAAATCAGGGCGAACACCGGGGAGCTGTTTTTT
>TRBJ2-3|TRBV6-2/TRBV6-3|TRBD2|.
CASSYSLAGRATQYF
TGTGCCAGCAGTTACTCCCTAGCGGGCAGAGCTACGCAGTATTTT
>TRBJ2-2|TRBV6-5|.|.
CASSYSTSRASWELFF
TGTGCCAGCAGTTACTCGACTTCGCGCGCTTCATGGGAGCTGTTTTTT
>TRBJ2-7|TRBV5-8|TRBD2|.
CASSLTSGGTEQYF
TGTGCCAGCAGCTTGACTAGCGGGGGGACCGAGCAGTACTTC
>TRBJ1-1|TRBV30|TRBD1|.
CAGMTGGKAEAFF
TGTGCCGGAATGACAGGGGGCAAGGCTGAAGCTTTCTTT
>TRBJ2-1|TRBV5-4|TRBD1|.
CASSPEGQAYNEQFF
TGTGCCAGCAGCCCCGAAGGACAGGCGTACAATGAGCAGTTCTTC
>TRBJ2-5|TRBV2|TRBD2|.
CASCLAGVQETQYF
TGTGCCAGCTGCCTAGCGGGGGTTCAAGAGACCCAGTACTTC
>TRBJ2-7|TRBV30|.|.
CAWSVGRQAHYEQYF
TGTGCCTGGAGTGTAGGAAGGCAGGCCCACTACGAGCAGTACTTC
>TRBJ1-4|TRBV4-3|.|.
CASSQDIDLTGEKLFF
TGCGCCAGCAGCCAAGATATAGACCTGACGGGTGAAAAACTGTTTTTT
>TRBJ2-7|TRBV28|TRBD1|.
CASSWTGGHEQYF
TGTGCCAGCAGTTGGACAGGGGGCCACGAGCAGTACTTC
>TRBJ2-6|TRBV9|TRBD1|.
CASSADRVLSGANVLTF
TGTGCCAGCAGCGCGGACAGGGTTCTCTCTGGGGCCAACGTCCTGACTTTC
>TRBJ2-1|TRBV7-2|TRBD2|.
CASSLSLAEYNEQFF
TGTGCCAGCAGCTTATCCCTAGCGGAGTACAATGAGCAGTTCTTC
>TRBJ1-4|TRBV27|.|.
CASSPGGRSGKLFF
TGTGCCAGCAGCCCCGGCGGCCGGTCGGGAAAACTGTTTTTT
>TRBJ2-3|TRBV5-4|TRBD2|.
CASSKETSGTVDTQYF
TGTGCCAGCAGCAAAGAGACTAGCGGGACGGTAGATACGCAGTATTTT
>TRBJ1-2|TRBV4-2|.|.
CASSQDSRRDYGYTF
TGTGCCAGCAGCCAAGATTCCAGGCGGGACTATGGCTACACCTTC
>TRBJ2-3|TRBV29-1|.|.
CSVFANGDTQYF
TGCAGCGTGTTCGCAAACGGAGATACGCAGTATTTT
>TRBJ2-1|TRBV11-2|TRBD2|.
CASSLGVVAGVTGEQFF
TGTGCCAGCAGCTTAGGCGTGGTAGCGGGAGTGACGGGTGAGCAGTTCTTC
>TRBJ2-7|TRBV5-6|.|.
CASSLGSGVLSYEQYF
TGTGCCAGCAGCTTGGGTAGTGGTGTTCTTTCCTACGAGCAGTACTTC
>TRBJ2-3|TRBV6-1|TRBD1|.
CASSEGGTGSDTQYF
TGTGCCAGCAGTGAAGGAGGGACAGGGTCTGATACGCAGTATTTT
>TRBJ2-3|TRBV5-1|TRBD2|.
CASSRSGGSDTQYF
TGCGCCAGCAGCCGTAGCGGGGGCTCTGATACGCAGTATTTT
>TRBJ1-2|TRBV18|TRBD1|.
CASSTRGDRGDGYTF
TGTGCCAGCTCTACCAGAGGCGACAGGGGAGATGGCTACACCTTC
>TRBJ1-2|TRBV7-9|TRBD1|few
CASSSDRTNYGYTF
TGTGCCAGCAGCTCGGACAGGACTAACTATGGCTACACCTTC
>TRBJ2-1|TRBV7-2|.|.
CASSSTGLNYNEQFF
TGTGCCAGCAGCTCCACGGGACTGAACTACAATGAGCAGTTCTTC
>TRBJ1-2|TRBV5-1|.|.
CASSSTSRDKYGYTF
TGCGCCAGCAGCTCAACCAGCCGGGACAAATATGGCTACACCTTC
>TRBJ1-2|TRBV27|TRBD1|once
CASWGQGVYGYTF
TGTGCCAGTTGGGGACAGGGAGTCTATGGCTACACCTTC
>TRBJ1-2|TRBV6-1|TRBD1|.
CASSEMAGGYGYTF
TGTGCCAGCAGTGAAATGGCAGGGGGGTATGGCTACACCTTC
>TRBJ1-3|TRBV15|TRBD1|.
CATSSIPGQGDSGNTIYF
TGTGCCACCAGCAGCATCCCGGGACAGGGCGACTCTGGAAACACCATATATTTT